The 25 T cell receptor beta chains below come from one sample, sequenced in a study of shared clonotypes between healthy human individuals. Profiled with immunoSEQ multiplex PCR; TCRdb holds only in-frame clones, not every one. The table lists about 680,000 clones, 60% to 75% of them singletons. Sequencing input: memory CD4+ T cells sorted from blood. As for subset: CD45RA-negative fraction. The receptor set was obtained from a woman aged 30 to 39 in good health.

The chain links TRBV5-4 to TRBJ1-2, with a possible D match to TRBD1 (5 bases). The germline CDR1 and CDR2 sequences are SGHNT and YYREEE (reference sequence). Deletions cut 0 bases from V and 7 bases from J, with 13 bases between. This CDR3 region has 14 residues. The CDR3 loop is CASSLDEGMGGYTF. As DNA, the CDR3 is TGTGCCAGCAGCTTGGACGAGGGGATGGGTGGCTACACCTTC.

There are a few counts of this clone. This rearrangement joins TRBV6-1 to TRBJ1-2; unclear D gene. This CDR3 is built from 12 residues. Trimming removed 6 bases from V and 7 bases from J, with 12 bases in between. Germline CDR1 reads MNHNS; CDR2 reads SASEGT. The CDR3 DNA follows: TGTGCCAGCAGGTTCAGTAAGGGTGGCTACACCTTC. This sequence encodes CASRFSKGGYTF.

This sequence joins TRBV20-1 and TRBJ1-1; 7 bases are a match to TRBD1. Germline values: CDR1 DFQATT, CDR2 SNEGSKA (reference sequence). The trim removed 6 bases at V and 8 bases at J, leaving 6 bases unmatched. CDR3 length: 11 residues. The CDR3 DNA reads TGCAGTGCCAACCGACAGGGAGAAGCTTTCTTT. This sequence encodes CSANRQGEAFF.

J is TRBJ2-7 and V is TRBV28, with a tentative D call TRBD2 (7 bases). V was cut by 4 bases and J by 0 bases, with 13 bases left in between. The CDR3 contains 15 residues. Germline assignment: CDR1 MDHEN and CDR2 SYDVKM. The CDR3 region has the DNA TGTGCCAGCAGTTCTCCGGGGGGCTACTCCTACGAGCAGTACTTC. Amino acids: CASSSPGGYSYEQYF.

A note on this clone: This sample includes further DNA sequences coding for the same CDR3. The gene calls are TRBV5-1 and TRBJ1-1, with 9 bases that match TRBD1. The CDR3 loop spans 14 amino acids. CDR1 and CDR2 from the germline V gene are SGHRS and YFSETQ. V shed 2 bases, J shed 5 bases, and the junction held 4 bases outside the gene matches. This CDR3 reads CASSLTGGGTEAFF. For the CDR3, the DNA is TGCGCCAGCAGCTTAACAGGGGGCGGGACTGAAGCTTTCTTT.

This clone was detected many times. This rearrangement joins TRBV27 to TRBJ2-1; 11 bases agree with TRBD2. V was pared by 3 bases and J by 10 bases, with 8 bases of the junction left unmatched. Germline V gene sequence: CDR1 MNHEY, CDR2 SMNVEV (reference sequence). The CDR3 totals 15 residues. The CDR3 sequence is CASSLGLAEFYEQFF. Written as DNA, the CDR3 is TGTGCCAGCAGTTTGGGACTAGCGGAGTTTTACGAGCAGTTCTTC.

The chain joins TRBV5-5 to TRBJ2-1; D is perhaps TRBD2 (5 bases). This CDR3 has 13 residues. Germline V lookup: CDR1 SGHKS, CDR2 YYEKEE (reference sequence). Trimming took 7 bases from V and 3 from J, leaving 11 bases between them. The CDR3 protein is CASLLDFYNEQFF. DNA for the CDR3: TGTGCCAGCCTACTGGACTTCTACAATGAGCAGTTCTTC.

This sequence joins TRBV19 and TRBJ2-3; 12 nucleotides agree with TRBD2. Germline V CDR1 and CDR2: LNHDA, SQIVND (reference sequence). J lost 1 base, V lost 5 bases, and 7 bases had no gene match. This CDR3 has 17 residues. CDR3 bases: TGTGCCAGTAGTGTAATGGGACTAGCGGGCCGCACAGATACGCAGTATTTT. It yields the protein CASSVMGLAGRTDTQYF.

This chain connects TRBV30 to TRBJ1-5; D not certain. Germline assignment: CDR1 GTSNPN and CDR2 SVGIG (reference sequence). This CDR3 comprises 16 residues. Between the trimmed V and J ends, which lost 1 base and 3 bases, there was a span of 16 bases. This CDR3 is CAWSGSRVENNQPQHF. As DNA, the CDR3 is TGTGCCTGGAGTGGATCGAGGGTTGAGAACAATCAGCCCCAGCATTTT.

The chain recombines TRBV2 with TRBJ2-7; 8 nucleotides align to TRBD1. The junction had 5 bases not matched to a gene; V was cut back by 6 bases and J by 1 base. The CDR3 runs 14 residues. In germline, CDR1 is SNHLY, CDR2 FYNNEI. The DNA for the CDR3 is TGTGCCAGCAGGGACAGGGAGGCGTCCTACGAGCAGTACTTC. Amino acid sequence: CASRDREASYEQYF.

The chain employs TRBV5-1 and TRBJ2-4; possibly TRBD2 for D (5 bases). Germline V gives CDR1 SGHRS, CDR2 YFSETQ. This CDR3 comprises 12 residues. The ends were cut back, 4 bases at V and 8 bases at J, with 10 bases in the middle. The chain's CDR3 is CASSEDGDIQYF. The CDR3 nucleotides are TGCGCCAGCAGCGAGGACGGGGACATTCAGTACTTC. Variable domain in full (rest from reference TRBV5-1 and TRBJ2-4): KAGVTQTPRYLIKTRGQQVTLSCSPISGHRSVSWYQQTPGQGLQFLFEYFSETQRNKGNFPGRFSGRQFSNSRSEMNVSTLELGDSALYLCASSEDGDIQYFGAGTRLSVL.

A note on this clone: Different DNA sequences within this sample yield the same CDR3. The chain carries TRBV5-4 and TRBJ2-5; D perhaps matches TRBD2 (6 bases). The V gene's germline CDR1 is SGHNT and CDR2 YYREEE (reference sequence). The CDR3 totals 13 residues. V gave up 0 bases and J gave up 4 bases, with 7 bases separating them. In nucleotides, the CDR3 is TGTGCCAGCAGCTTGGGCGGGGTAGAGACCCAGTACTTC. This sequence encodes CASSLGGVETQYF.

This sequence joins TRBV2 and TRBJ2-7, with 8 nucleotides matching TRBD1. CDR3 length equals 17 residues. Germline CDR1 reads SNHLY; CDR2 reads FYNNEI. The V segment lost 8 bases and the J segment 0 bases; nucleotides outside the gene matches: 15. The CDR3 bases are TGTGCCAGCGGAGCCGTAATGGGGACAGGAAGCTCCTACGAGCAGTACTTC. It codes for CASGAVMGTGSSYEQYF.

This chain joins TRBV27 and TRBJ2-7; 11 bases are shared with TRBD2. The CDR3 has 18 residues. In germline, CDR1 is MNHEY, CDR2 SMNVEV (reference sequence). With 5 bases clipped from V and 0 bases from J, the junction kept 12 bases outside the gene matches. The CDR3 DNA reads TGTGCCAGCAGTCGACTAGCGGGATATGGGCGAGGCTCCTACGAGCAGTACTTC. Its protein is CASSRLAGYGRGSYEQYF.

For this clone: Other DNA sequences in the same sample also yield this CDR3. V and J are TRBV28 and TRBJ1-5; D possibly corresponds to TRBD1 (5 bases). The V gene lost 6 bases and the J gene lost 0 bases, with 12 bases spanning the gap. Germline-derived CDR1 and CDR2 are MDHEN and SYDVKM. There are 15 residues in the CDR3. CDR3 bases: TGTGCCAGCAGACCTCAGGGATATAGCAATCAGCCCCAGCATTTT. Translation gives CASRPQGYSNQPQHF.

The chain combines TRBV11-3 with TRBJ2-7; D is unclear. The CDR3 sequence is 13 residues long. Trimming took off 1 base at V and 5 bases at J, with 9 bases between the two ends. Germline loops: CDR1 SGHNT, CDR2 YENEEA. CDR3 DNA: TGTGCCAGCAGCTTAGGACAAACCCACGAGCAGTACTTC. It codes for CASSLGQTHEQYF.

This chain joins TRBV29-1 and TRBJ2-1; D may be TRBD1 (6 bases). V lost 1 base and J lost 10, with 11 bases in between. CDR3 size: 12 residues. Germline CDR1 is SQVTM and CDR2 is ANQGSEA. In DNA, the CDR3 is TGCAGCGTTGAAGGGGGGCCCAGAGAGCAGTTCTTC. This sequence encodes CSVEGGPREQFF.

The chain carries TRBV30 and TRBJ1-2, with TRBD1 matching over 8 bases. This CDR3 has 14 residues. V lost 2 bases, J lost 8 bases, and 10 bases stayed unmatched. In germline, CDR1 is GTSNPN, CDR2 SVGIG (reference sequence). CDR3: CAWSPWDRRVGYTF. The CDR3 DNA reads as TGTGCCTGGAGTCCCTGGGACAGGCGCGTAGGCTACACCTTC.

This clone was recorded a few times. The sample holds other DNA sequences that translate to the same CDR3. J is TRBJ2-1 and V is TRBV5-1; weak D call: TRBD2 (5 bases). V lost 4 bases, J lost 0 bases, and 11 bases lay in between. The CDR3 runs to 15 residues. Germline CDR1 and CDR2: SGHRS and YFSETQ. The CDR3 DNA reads TGCGCCAGCAGCATGGACTCGAACTCCTACAATGAGCAGTTCTTC. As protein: CASSMDSNSYNEQFF.

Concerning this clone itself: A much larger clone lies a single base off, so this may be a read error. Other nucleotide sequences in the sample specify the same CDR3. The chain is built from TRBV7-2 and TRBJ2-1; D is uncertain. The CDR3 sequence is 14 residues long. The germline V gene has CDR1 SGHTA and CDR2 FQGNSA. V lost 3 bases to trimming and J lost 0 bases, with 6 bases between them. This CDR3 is CASSLDSSYNEQFF. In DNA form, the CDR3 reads TGTGCCAGCAGCTTGGATAGCTCCTACAATGAGCAGTTCTTC. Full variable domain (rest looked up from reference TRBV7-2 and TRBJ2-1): GAGVSQSPSNKVTEKGKDVELRCDPISGHTALYWYRQSLGQGLEFLIYFQGNSAPDKSGLPSDRFSAERTGGSVSTLTIQRTQQEDSAVYLCASSLDSSYNEQFFGPGTRLTVL.

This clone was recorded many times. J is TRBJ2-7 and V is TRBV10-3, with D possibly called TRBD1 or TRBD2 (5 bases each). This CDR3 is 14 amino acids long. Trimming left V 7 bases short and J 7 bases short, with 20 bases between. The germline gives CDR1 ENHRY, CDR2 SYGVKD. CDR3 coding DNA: TGTGCCATCACAAAAGGGGAGCAGGTGAGGGAGCAGTACTTC. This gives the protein CAITKGEQVREQYF.

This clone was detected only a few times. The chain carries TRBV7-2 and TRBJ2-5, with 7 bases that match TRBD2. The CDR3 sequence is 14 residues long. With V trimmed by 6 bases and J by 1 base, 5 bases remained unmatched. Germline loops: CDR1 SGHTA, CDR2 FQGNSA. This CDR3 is CASSSGTIQETQYF. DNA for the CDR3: TGTGCCAGCAGTTCCGGGACTATCCAAGAGACCCAGTACTTC.

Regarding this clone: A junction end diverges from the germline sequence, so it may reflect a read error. The CDR3: CASTFLRSSQKTQYF. CDR3 DNA: TGTGCCAGCACCTTTCTCCGCTCAAGCCAAAAGACCCAGTACTTC. The rearrangement uses TRBV7-2 and TRBJ2-5; D is uncertain. From germline, CDR1 is SGHTA and CDR2 FQGNSA. This CDR3 has 15 residues.

CDR3 coding DNA: TGTGCCAGCAGCCCAGACAGGGGGCCTAGGTATGGCTACACCTTC. This gives the protein CASSPDRGPRYGYTF. This chain links TRBV7-9 with TRBJ1-2; TRBD1 matches 10 bases. Germline V gives CDR1 SEHNR, CDR2 FQNEAQ (reference sequence). Losses at the gene ends were 5 bases for V and 5 bases for J; bases not matched to a gene: 8. CDR3 size: 15 residues.

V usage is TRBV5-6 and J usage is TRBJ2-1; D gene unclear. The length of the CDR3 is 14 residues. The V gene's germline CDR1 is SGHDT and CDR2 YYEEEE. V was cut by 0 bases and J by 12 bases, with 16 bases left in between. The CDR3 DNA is TGTGCCAGCAGCTTGGTTAGTTGGAGTTCGGGGCAGTTCTTC. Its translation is CASSLVSWSSGQFF.